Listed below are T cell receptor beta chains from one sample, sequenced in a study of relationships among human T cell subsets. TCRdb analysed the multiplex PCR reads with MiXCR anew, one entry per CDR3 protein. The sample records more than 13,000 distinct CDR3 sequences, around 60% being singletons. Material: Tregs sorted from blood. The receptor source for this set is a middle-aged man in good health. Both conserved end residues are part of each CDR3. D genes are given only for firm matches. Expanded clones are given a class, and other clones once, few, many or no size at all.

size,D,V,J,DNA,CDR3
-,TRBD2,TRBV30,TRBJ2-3,TGTGCCTGGAGTAGCGGGGCAGATACGCAGTATTTT,CAWSSGADTQYF
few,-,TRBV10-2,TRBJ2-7,TGCGCCAGCGGCACAGGATCCCGAGTCTACGAGCAGTACTTC,CASGTGSRVYEQYF
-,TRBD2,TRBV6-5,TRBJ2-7,TGTGCCAGCAGCCGGGGGACTAGCGCCTTTGAGCAGTACTTC,CASSRGTSAFEQYF
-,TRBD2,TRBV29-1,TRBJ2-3,TGCAGCGTCGAAGCCAGCCTGGGACTAGCGGGAGAGGTCCTCACAGATACGCAGTATTTT,CSVEASLGLAGEVLTDTQYF
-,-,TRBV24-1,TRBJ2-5,TGTGCCACCAGTGCAGGTCTAAAACAAGAGACCCAGTACTTC,CATSAGLKQETQYF
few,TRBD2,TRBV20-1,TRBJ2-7,TGCAGTGCTAGCGGGAGGGTCTACGAGCAGTACTTC,CSASGRVYEQYF
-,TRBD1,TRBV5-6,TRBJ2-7,TGTGCCAGCAGCTCCTCCGGGACAGCGGCCGAGCAGTACTTC,CASSSSGTAAEQYF
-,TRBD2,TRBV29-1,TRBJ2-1,TGCAGCGTTCTTACACGGAGCGGGAGTCATGATGAGCAGTTCTTC,CSVLTRSGSHDEQFF
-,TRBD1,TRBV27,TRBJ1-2,TGTGCCAGCAGTCCCCGGACAGGGATTAACTATGGCTACACCTTC,CASSPRTGINYGYTF
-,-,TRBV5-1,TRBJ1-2,TGCGCCAGCAGCTTGGGTACACTACCCAATGGCTACACCTTC,CASSLGTLPNGYTF
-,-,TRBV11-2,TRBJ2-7,TGTGCCAGCAGCCAAACCGGGACAAGGCGGGGCGAGCAGTACTTC,CASSQTGTRRGEQYF
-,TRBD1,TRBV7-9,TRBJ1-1,TGTGCCAGCAGCCGAGTATATATTTTTCTCACGGACAGGGGGCCTATGAACACTGAAGCTTTCTTT,CASSRVYIFLTDRGPMNTEAFF
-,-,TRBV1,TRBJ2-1,TGCACCAGCAGCCAAGAGGAGGGCGGGTGGAACAATGAGCAGTTCTTC,CTSSQEEGGWNNEQFF
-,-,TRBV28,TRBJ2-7,TGTGCCAGCAGTGGCATACAGCGGACCTCCTACGAGCAGTACTTC,CASSGIQRTSYEQYF
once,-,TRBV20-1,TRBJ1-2,TGCAGTGCTCCCGAGACGACCGGGTACCCAAATGGCTACACCTTC,CSAPETTGYPNGYTF
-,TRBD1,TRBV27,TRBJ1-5,TGTGCCAGCAGGGGGGACAGGAACTCCCCTCGGCCCCAGCATTTT,CASRGDRNSPRPQHF
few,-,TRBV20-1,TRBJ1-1,TGCAGTGCTAGAGGGGGGGTTATGGTGAACACTGAAGCTTTCTTT,CSARGGVMVNTEAFF
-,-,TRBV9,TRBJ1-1,TGTGCCAGCAGCGTAGAGATGAACACTGAAGCTTTCTTT,CASSVEMNTEAFF
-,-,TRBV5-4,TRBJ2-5,TGCGCCAGCAGCACCTCAGGGACGGAGACCCAGTACTTC,CASSTSGTETQYF
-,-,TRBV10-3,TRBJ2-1,TGTGCCATCAGTGATCACTCCGGGCCCCGGGATGAGCAGTTCTTC,CAISDHSGPRDEQFF
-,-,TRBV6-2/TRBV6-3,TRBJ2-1,TGTGCCAGCAGTTACGAGGCGCGGGGGCGGGGAAATGAGCAGTTCTTC,CASSYEARGRGNEQFF
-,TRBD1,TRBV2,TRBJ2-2,TGTGCCAACCTGAGGGGGCCCGGGGAGCTGTTTTTT,CANLRGPGELFF
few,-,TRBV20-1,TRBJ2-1,TGCAGTGCTGCGCCGGATGAGCAGTTCTTC,CSAAPDEQFF
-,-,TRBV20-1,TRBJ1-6,TGCAGTGCAGGGACCGACCAATTCAGACCCCTCCACTTT,CSAGTDQFRPLHF
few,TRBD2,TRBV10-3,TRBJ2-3,TGTGCCATCAGTGAGTCGTCTAGCGGGAAAACAGATACGCAGTATTTT,CAISESSSGKTDTQYF
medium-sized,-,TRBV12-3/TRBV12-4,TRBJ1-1,TGTGCCAGCAGTTTTAACTTCCGATCCGCGAACACTGAAGCTTTCTTT,CASSFNFRSANTEAFF
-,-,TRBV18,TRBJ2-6,TGTGCCAGCTCGCCCTATAAGCCTGGGGCCAACGTCCTGACTTTC,CASSPYKPGANVLTF
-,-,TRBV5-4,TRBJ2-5,TGTGCCAGCAGCTTGGGGCAGCAGCAAGAGACCCAGTACTTC,CASSLGQQQETQYF
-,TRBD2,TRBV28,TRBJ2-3,TGTGCGACGAGCGGGAGGGCCCCAGATACGCAGTATTTT,CATSGRAPDTQYF
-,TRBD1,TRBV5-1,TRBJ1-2,TGCGCCAGCAGCACGACAGGGGGCGAAAACTATGGCTACACCTTC,CASSTTGGENYGYTF
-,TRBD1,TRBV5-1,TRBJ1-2,TGCGCCAGCAGCCGGAGCCAGGGGGCGGAAGGCTACACCTTC,CASSRSQGAEGYTF
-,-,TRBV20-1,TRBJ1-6,TGCAGTGCTAGATCCCTAACGGAGGGGAGGAATTCACCCCTCCACTTT,CSARSLTEGRNSPLHF
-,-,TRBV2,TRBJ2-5,TGTGCCAGTTCCCAGGAGGTTGGAGAGACCCAGTACTTC,CASSQEVGETQYF
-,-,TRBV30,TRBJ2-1,TGTGCCTGGAGTGTCGGGATCCGCCTCAATGAGCAGTTCTTC,CAWSVGIRLNEQFF
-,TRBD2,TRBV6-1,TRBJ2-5,TGTGCCAGCAGTGAAGCGAGAGGTAGCGGGGGACCCCGCGAGACCCAGTACTTC,CASSEARGSGGPRETQYF
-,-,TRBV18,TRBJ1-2,TGTGCCAGCTCACCCGGACTTAACTATGGCTACACCTTC,CASSPGLNYGYTF
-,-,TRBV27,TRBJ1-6,TGTGCCAGCAGACTCCGGGCAGGGGAAGGCTCACCCCTCCACTTT,CASRLRAGEGSPLHF
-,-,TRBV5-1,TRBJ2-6,TGCGCCAGCAGCTTGCTTGGCGCTGGGGCCAACGTCCTGACTTTC,CASSLLGAGANVLTF
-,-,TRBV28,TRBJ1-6,TGTGCCAGCAGTTTACTTGGTTCACCCCTCCACTTT,CASSLLGSPLHF
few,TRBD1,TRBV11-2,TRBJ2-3,TGTGCCAGCAGCTACGGGACAGATCCTAAGCGGGATACGCAGTATTTT,CASSYGTDPKRDTQYF
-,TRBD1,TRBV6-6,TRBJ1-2,TGTGCCAGCAGGCCCGGGACAGATTATGGCTACACCTTC,CASRPGTDYGYTF
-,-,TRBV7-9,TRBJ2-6,TGTGCCAGCAGCTTGGCCGGACCCTCAGGGGCCAACGTCCTGACTTTC,CASSLAGPSGANVLTF